The present entry profiles one T cell receptor beta chain with its context. This sample is part of a study of shared T cell receptors in the human thymus. The protocol was immunoSEQ multiplex PCR, while the TCRdb copy is restricted to in-frame clones and leaves out a portion. Counted here are 600,000 to 900,000 clones, approximately 85% occurring once; the ten biggest clones make up more than 0.008%. CDR1 and CDR2 from the germline V gene are SNHLY and FYNNEI. The CDR3 consists of 15 residues. Trimming took 3 bases from V and 9 from J, leaving 18 bases between them. The same data also contributed to another study, on human thymus T cells. From that study: Thymus pieces cut out during corrective heart surgery were the tissue that was used. Highly overlapping thymic repertoires among unrelated individuals were reported in related research.

The rearrangement joins TRBV2 to TRBJ2-1, with a weak D call TRBD1 (5 bases). The material sequenced was thymocytes. The TCR originated in a girl under three years old with a congenital heart defect. CDR3 nucleotides: TGTGCCAGCAGTGATTTCAGGGTAAACAATGGTGAGCAGTTCTTC. Its translation: CASSDFRVNNGEQFF.